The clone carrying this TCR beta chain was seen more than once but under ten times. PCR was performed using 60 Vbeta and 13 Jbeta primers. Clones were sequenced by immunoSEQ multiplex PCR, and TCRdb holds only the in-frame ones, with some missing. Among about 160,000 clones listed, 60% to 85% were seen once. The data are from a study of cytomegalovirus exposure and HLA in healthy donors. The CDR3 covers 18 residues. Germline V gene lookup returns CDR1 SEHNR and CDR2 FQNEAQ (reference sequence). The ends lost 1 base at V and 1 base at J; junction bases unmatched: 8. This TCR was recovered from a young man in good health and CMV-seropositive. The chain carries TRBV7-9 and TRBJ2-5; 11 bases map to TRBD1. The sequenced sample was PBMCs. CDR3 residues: CASSLGSGTGGSQETQYF. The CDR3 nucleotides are TGTGCCAGCAGCTTAGGTTCCGGGACAGGGGGTTCCCAAGAGACCCAGTACTTC.